This T cell receptor beta chain is from a study of cytomegalovirus exposure and HLA in healthy donors. PCR used 60 Vbeta primers and 13 Jbeta primers. The method was immunoSEQ multiplex PCR; TCRdb's version includes in-frame clones alone and lacks a portion of them. The table records roughly 120,000 clones, 80% of them present only once. As regards this clone: Its antigen is unidentified. One end of the junction is discordant with germline, which a read error may explain.

Study-wide findings and caveats: Rare TCR sequences predominated, though certain public TCRs were found in many donors. The analysis excluded some indistinguishable V segments, including TRBV6-2 and TRBV6-3. The majority of CMV-associated TCR beta chains were reported as apparently HLA-restricted in a later analysis.

In germline, CDR1 is SEHNR, CDR2 FQNEAQ (reference sequence). This CDR3 has 16 amino acids. The sequencing input was PBMCs. The gene calls are TRBV7-9 and TRBJ2-2; weak D call: TRBD2 (6 bases). This clonotype originated in a male donor in good health and CMV-seronegative. The CDR3 DNA reads as TGTTCCAGCAGCGCCCAGGAGGGCCAGAACACCGGGGAGCTGTTTTTT. Translation: CSSSAQEGQNTGELFF.